The 15 T cell receptor beta chains below were found in one sample sequenced in a study of identical twins. MiXCR, applied by TCRdb to the 5' RACE reads, yields one record per CDR3 protein. Seen here are around 690,000 distinct CDR3 sequences, roughly 20% observed once, and the top ten hold around 4.4%. In addition, the sample was reused for a study of T cells expressing NK-cell markers.

The sequenced sample was PBMCs. These TCRs come from a young woman in good health.

This clonotype turned up a few times. The rearrangement joins TRBV4-3 to TRBJ2-7; 11 nucleotides line up with TRBD2. The CDR3 spans 13 residues. Losses at the gene ends were 5 bases for V and 6 bases for J; bases not matched to a gene: 3. The germline V gene has CDR1 LGHNA and CDR2 YSLEER. Here the CDR3 DNA reads TGCGCCAGCAGCGTACTAGCGGGAGTCGAGCAGTACTTC. The encoded protein is CASSVLAGVEQYF.

This clonotype was recorded a few times. This chain links TRBV5-1 with TRBJ2-7, with 7 bases identical to TRBD2. This CDR3 spans 13 amino acids. V shed 2 bases and J 3 bases; nucleotides not matched to a gene: 2. The germline V gene encodes CDR1 SGHRS and CDR2 YFSETQ. The CDR3 region is CASSFQRGYEQYF. In DNA, the CDR3 is TGCGCCAGCAGCTTCCAGCGGGGCTACGAGCAGTACTTC.

This clonotype was detected a few times. In DNA form, the CDR3 reads TGCAGCGTTGATGGGGGACGCGGAGAGACCCAGTACTTC. Translation: CSVDGGRGETQYF. V gene TRBV29-1 combines with J gene TRBJ2-5; either TRBD1 or TRBD2 may supply D (5 bases each). Deletions cut 3 bases from V and 4 bases from J, with 12 bases between. Per germline, CDR1 SQVTM and CDR2 ANQGSEA. This CDR3 comprises 13 residues.

The chain couples TRBV20-1 to TRBJ2-7, with D unclear. V shed 0 bases and J shed 6 bases, with 9 bases lying between them. Germline V gene sequence: CDR1 DFQATT, CDR2 SNEGSKA (reference sequence). This CDR3 has 12 amino acids. The CDR3 sequence: CSARDRLSEQYF. The CDR3 bases are TGCAGTGCTAGAGATCGGTTATCCGAGCAGTACTTC.

This clonotype was counted at least ten times. The rearrangement uses TRBV6-1 and TRBJ2-5; no firm D call. Germline CDR1 MNHNS, CDR2 SASEGT. Trimming took off 5 bases at V and 2 bases at J, with 12 bases between the two ends. This CDR3 spans 14 amino acids. DNA for the CDR3: TGTGCCAGCAGTACCATGTTCACACAAGAGACCCAGTACTTC. Its translation: CASSTMFTQETQYF.

This clonotype occurred a few times. The V call is TRBV7-9, the J call TRBJ2-7, with D unclear. Per the germline V gene, CDR1 is SEHNR and CDR2 is FQNEAQ (reference sequence). V was cut by 5 bases and J by 5 bases, with 19 bases left in between. The CDR3 contains 15 residues. The CDR3 here is CASSHKDRKVDEQYF. The CDR3 region has the DNA TGTGCCAGCAGCCATAAAGACCGCAAGGTCGACGAGCAGTACTTC.

This clonotype was counted ten times or more. V gene TRBV6-1 combines with J gene TRBJ1-1; D may be TRBD1 (5 bases). Trimming took off 7 bases at V and 3 bases at J, with 15 bases between the two ends. Germline values: CDR1 MNHNS, CDR2 SASEGT. There are 14 residues in the CDR3. CDR3 DNA sequence: TGTGCCAGCACTGGGGTTATGGGGCACACTGAAGCTTTCTTT. Protein: CASTGVMGHTEAFF.

This chain uses TRBV3-1 with TRBJ2-1; maybe TRBD2 (6 bases). V was trimmed by 1 base and J by 7 bases, leaving 20 bases between them. CDR3 length: 17 amino acids. The V gene's germline CDR1 is LGHDT and CDR2 YNNKEL (reference sequence). This chain's CDR3 is CASSQGGASVLRNEQFF. CDR3 DNA sequence: TGTGCCAGCAGCCAAGGCGGGGCTAGCGTACTTCGGAATGAGCAGTTCTTC.

This chain uses TRBV5-1 with TRBJ2-7; D may match TRBD1 or TRBD2 (5 bases each). The CDR3 is 13 amino acids. Germline V gene lookup returns CDR1 SGHRS and CDR2 YFSETQ. Trimming removed 5 bases from V and 7 bases from J, with 16 bases in between. This CDR3 is CASRFPGAGEQYF. The CDR3 nucleotides are TGCGCCAGCAGATTCCCCGGGGCGGGTGAGCAGTACTTC.

V is TRBV12-3 or TRBV12-4 and J is TRBJ2-1; D might be TRBD2 (5 bases). The CDR3 totals 12 residues. Trimming stripped 9 bases from V and 9 bases from J, with 15 bases between. CDR3 residues: CASQPDFSEQFF. The DNA of the CDR3 is TGTGCCAGTCAGCCGGACTTCTCTGAGCAGTTCTTC.

The chain has TRBV9 and TRBJ2-3, with TRBD1 matching over 10 bases. The ends lost 5 bases at V and 4 bases at J; junction bases unmatched: 10. This CDR3 spans 16 amino acids. Per germline, CDR1 SGDLS and CDR2 YYNGEE. The CDR3 reads CASSLTGTGAADTQYF. In DNA form, the CDR3 reads TGTGCCAGCAGTTTAACCGGGACAGGGGCAGCAGATACGCAGTATTTT.

This clonotype was detected a few times. The J gene is TRBJ2-2, the V gene TRBV12-3 or TRBV12-4; D unclear. Trimming shortened V by 3 bases and J by 3 bases, and 11 bases separated the two germline ends. CDR3 length: 15 amino acids. CDR3 loop: CASSFGWQDTGELFF. CDR3 DNA: TGTGCCAGCAGTTTTGGTTGGCAAGACACCGGGGAGCTGTTTTTT.

There are a few counts of this clonotype. This chain uses TRBV12-3 or TRBV12-4 with TRBJ2-1; tentative D call: TRBD2 (6 bases). This CDR3 is 16 amino acids long. Trimming took 10 bases from V and 4 from J, leaving 23 bases between them. The CDR3 DNA follows: TGTGCCACCACCTCCCATAGCGGAACCGAGTACAATGAGCAGTTCTTC. Amino acids: CATTSHSGTEYNEQFF.

V usage is TRBV7-8 and J usage is TRBJ2-7; D remains unclear. Germline CDR1 is SGHVS and CDR2 is FQNEAQ. Trimming shortened V by 1 base and J by 0 bases, and 7 bases separated the two germline ends. The CDR3 consists of 14 residues. CDR3 bases: TGTGCCAGCAGCTTAGGTGTGAACTCCTACGAGCAGTACTTC. This gives the protein CASSLGVNSYEQYF. Combining the CDR3 with reference TRBV7-8 and TRBJ2-7 gives the whole variable domain GAGVSQSPRYKVAKRGQDVALRCDPISGHVSLFWYQQALGQGPEFLTYFQNEAQLDKSGLPSDRFFAERPEGSVSTLKIQRTQQEDSAVYLCASSLGVNSYEQYFGPGTRLTVT.

This clonotype came up a few times. The chain carries TRBV20-1 and TRBJ2-7, with D perhaps matching TRBD1 (6 bases). CDR1 is DFQATT, CDR2 SNEGSKA, per germline (reference sequence). The CDR3 length is 14 residues. The germline V and J ends were trimmed by 4 bases and 4 bases, with 17 bases remaining between them. For the CDR3, the DNA is TGCAGTGCTAAAAGCGCGAGGGGGAGATACGAGCAGTACTTC. Translating it yields CSAKSARGRYEQYF.